This T cell receptor beta chain was retrieved from a study of technical replicates of blood from a handful of donors. The CDR3 contains 16 residues. From germline, CDR1 is SGHVS and CDR2 FQNEAQ. The V and J ends lost 7 bases and 3 bases, in that order; junction bases with no gene match: 11. Assay used: immunoSEQ multiplex PCR; TCRdb lists only in-frame clones, some missing. The sample has around 71,000 clones, 92% seen once. This chain joins TRBV7-8 and TRBJ2-5; TRBD1 aligns across 10 bases. The TCR sequence derives from a human donor in good health. The material sequenced was T cells isolated from PBMCs. This CDR3 is CASTPGQGFREETQYF. The CDR3 coding sequence is TGTGCCAGCACCCCGGGACAGGGGTTTAGGGAAGAGACCCAGTACTTC.